These T cell receptor beta chains were read from a single sample in a study of shared T cell receptors in the human thymus. The repertoire was sequenced with immunoSEQ multiplex PCR; TCRdb's copy has only in-frame clones and lacks some. The sample has 540,000 or so clones; around 78% are singletons. These data were also reused for a study on human thymus T cells.

Sequenced material: thymocytes. These receptors were collected from a boy under three years old with a congenital heart defect. The CDR3 runs from the conserved cysteine through the conserved F or W. The order of the fields is D gene, J gene, V gene, CDR3 length, clone size, CDR3 protein, CDR3 DNA. D genes are given only for firm matches. The size of a clone is reported for some rows only, either as once, few or many, or as a class for expanded clones.

TRBD1	TRBJ1-2	TRBV6-1	12	once	CATGGQEYGYTF	TGTGCCACCGGGGGACAGGAATATGGCTACACCTTC
TRBD1	TRBJ2-7	TRBV5-5	16	NA	CASSQSGQGASYEQYF	TGTGCCAGCAGCCAGAGTGGGCAGGGGGCCAGTTACGAGCAGTACTTC
NA	TRBJ1-3	TRBV5-1	18	once	CASSSGGGAPSSGNTIYF	TGCGCCAGCAGCTCCGGAGGGGGGGCTCCTAGCTCTGGAAACACCATATATTTT
NA	TRBJ2-6	TRBV6-1	19	NA	CASSDLIGQELSGANVLTF	TGTGCCAGCAGTGATCTTATAGGACAAGAACTCTCTGGGGCCAACGTCCTGACTTTC
TRBD2	TRBJ2-1	TRBV14	19	few	CASSQVKVLAGAPYNEQFF	TGTGCCAGCAGCCAAGTGAAGGTACTAGCGGGAGCTCCCTACAATGAGCAGTTCTTC
TRBD1	TRBJ2-7	TRBV28	13	few	CASRGTGTYEQYF	TGTGCCAGTCGAGGGACAGGGACTTACGAGCAGTACTTC
NA	TRBJ2-3	TRBV7-9	16	NA	CASSSGLQPSTDTQYF	TGTGCCAGCAGCTCGGGACTCCAACCTAGCACAGATACGCAGTATTTT
NA	TRBJ2-2	TRBV2	18	NA	CASSEKRDSKFFTGELFF	TGTGCCAGCAGTGAGAAGAGGGACTCCAAATTCTTCACCGGGGAGCTGTTTTTT
TRBD1	TRBJ2-2	TRBV27	16	once	CASAPGQGRNTGELFF	TGTGCCAGCGCTCCGGGACAGGGTAGAAACACCGGGGAGCTGTTTTTT
NA	TRBJ2-1	TRBV28	14	NA	CASSFPQPENEQFF	TGTGCCAGCAGTTTCCCCCAGCCGGAGAATGAGCAGTTCTTC
NA	TRBJ1-2	TRBV5-1	13	NA	CASSSGMNYGYTF	TGCGCCAGCAGCTCCGGGATGAACTATGGCTACACCTTC
TRBD2	TRBJ2-7	TRBV9	14	NA	CASSVGTSGYEQYF	TGTGCCAGCAGCGTAGGGACTAGCGGCTACGAGCAGTACTTC
NA	TRBJ2-6	TRBV27	19	NA	CASSLLRRGRPSGANVLTF	TGTGCCAGCAGTTTATTGCGCAGGGGTCGCCCCTCTGGGGCCAACGTCCTGACTTTC
NA	TRBJ2-5	TRBV6-4	17	once	CASSDVRPGAAQETQYF	TGTGCCAGCAGTGACGTCCGCCCAGGGGCCGCTCAAGAGACCCAGTACTTC
TRBD2	TRBJ2-5	TRBV4-3	14	NA	CASSHRAGEETQYF	TGCGCCAGCAGCCACAGGGCGGGGGAGGAGACCCAGTACTTC
NA	TRBJ1-5	TRBV9	14	once	CASSKPGSNQPQHF	TGTGCCAGCAGTAAACCAGGGAGCAATCAGCCCCAGCATTTT
TRBD1	TRBJ2-7	TRBV4-1	21	NA	CASSQDGPGQGDFGDSYEQYF	TGCGCCAGCAGCCAAGACGGACCGGGACAGGGAGACTTCGGGGATTCCTACGAGCAGTACTTC
TRBD1	TRBJ2-7	TRBV4-2	17	NA	CASSQEGQGRPPYEQYF	TGTGCCAGCAGCCAAGAGGGACAGGGGCGGCCCCCCTACGAGCAGTACTTC
TRBD1	TRBJ1-1	TRBV7-7	16	NA	CASSSQGDGLNTEAFF	TGTGCTAGCAGCTCACAGGGGGACGGGCTGAACACTGAAGCTTTCTTT
NA	TRBJ1-5	TRBV2	13	NA	CASSGRGYQPQHF	TGTGCCAGCAGTGGCAGGGGTTATCAGCCCCAGCATTTT
NA	TRBJ1-3	TRBV30	14	few	CAWSVIQTGNTIYF	TGTGCCTGGAGTGTAATCCAGACTGGAAACACCATATATTTT
NA	TRBJ2-5	TRBV19	18	NA	CASSIRGRGLNWGETQYF	TGTGCCAGTAGTATACGCGGCAGGGGTCTTAATTGGGGAGAGACCCAGTACTTC
TRBD2	TRBJ2-3	TRBV7-2	15	once	CASSFCQGGADTQYF	TGTGCCAGCAGCTTCTGCCAGGGAGGGGCGGATACGCAGTATTTT
NA	TRBJ1-2	TRBV30	15	NA	CAWSVGSVANYGYTF	TGTGCCTGGAGTGTAGGGAGCGTTGCTAACTATGGCTACACCTTC
NA	TRBJ2-7	TRBV6-6	16	NA	CASSPRGGAGAYEQYF	TGTGCCAGCAGCCCGCGTGGAGGGGCCGGGGCCTACGAGCAGTACTTC
NA	TRBJ1-3	TRBV4-3	22	NA	CASSQDAQDTIIPISSGNTIYF	TGCGCCAGCAGCCAAGACGCTCAGGACACCATTATTCCTATAAGCTCTGGAAACACCATATATTTT
TRBD2	TRBJ2-1	TRBV7-9	18	NA	CASSFSPWRELFRDEQFF	TGTGCCAGCAGCTTTTCCCCCTGGCGGGAGCTATTCCGCGATGAGCAGTTCTTC
TRBD1	TRBJ1-2	TRBV25-1	14	once	CASSSPGGAFGYTF	TGTGCCAGCAGTTCCCCAGGGGGAGCGTTTGGCTACACCTTC
NA	TRBJ1-5	TRBV15	16	NA	CATSRDRTVGNQPQHF	TGTGCCACCAGCAGAGATAGAACGGTGGGCAATCAGCCCCAGCATTTT
TRBD2	TRBJ2-7	TRBV27	15	NA	CASSHLAGGIYEQYF	TGTGCCAGCAGTCATCTAGCGGGAGGGATCTACGAGCAGTACTTC
TRBD2	TRBJ2-2	TRBV10-1	16	NA	CASSEGGTTNTGELFF	TGCGCCAGCAGTGAGGGGGGGACTACTAACACCGGGGAGCTGTTTTTT
TRBD2	TRBJ2-7	TRBV19	17	NA	CASSMGSGTPIPYEQYF	TGTGCCAGTAGTATGGGTAGCGGGACCCCAATCCCCTACGAGCAGTACTTC
NA	TRBJ1-2	TRBV5-1	17	NA	CASSSIRGIKANYGYTF	TGCGCCAGCAGCTCAATTCGGGGGATTAAAGCTAACTATGGCTACACCTTC
TRBD2	TRBJ2-5	TRBV10-3	15	NA	CAISPGLADQETQYF	TGTGCCATCAGTCCGGGACTAGCGGATCAAGAGACCCAGTACTTC
TRBD2	TRBJ2-7	TRBV28	14	NA	CASRTSGRSYEQYF	TGTGCCAGCAGAACTAGCGGGAGATCCTACGAGCAGTACTTC
TRBD1	TRBJ1-5	TRBV27	16	NA	CASSSGLDRGNQPQHF	TGTGCCAGCAGTTCAGGACTCGACAGGGGCAATCAGCCCCAGCATTTT
TRBD1	TRBJ2-7	TRBV4-3	17	NA	CASSQDRGTGGSYEQYF	TGCGCCAGCAGCCAAGATCGTGGGACAGGGGGTTCCTACGAGCAGTACTTC
TRBD1	TRBJ1-5	TRBV9	14	NA	CASSVGTGDQPQHF	TGTGCCAGCAGCGTCGGGACAGGTGATCAGCCCCAGCATTTT
TRBD2	TRBJ2-3	TRBV30	14	few	CAWAGTTDTDTQYF	TGTGCCTGGGCCGGGACTACAGACACAGATACGCAGTATTTT
NA	TRBJ1-1	TRBV12-5	17	few	CASGLVPRGEMNTEAFF	TGTGCTAGTGGTTTGGTCCCCCGGGGGGAGATGAACACTGAAGCTTTCTTT
TRBD2	TRBJ2-5	TRBV27	17	few	CASSLSPRLAVQETQYF	TGTGCCAGCAGTTTATCACCTCGACTAGCGGTACAAGAGACCCAGTACTTC
NA	TRBJ1-2	TRBV19	14	NA	CASTNGGHFYGYTF	TGTGCCAGTACTAATGGGGGACACTTCTATGGCTACACCTTC
TRBD1	TRBJ1-2	TRBV6-5	15	NA	CASSYQGGQVPGYTF	TGTGCCAGCAGTTACCAGGGGGGCCAGGTCCCCGGCTACACCTTC
NA	TRBJ2-5	TRBV11-3	15	NA	CASSLVATLGETQYF	TGTGCCAGCAGCTTGGTAGCCACCTTGGGAGAGACCCAGTACTTC
NA	TRBJ2-1	TRBV7-2	15	NA	CASSLKHRDYNEQFF	TGTGCCAGCAGCTTAAAACATCGGGATTACAATGAGCAGTTCTTC
TRBD1	TRBJ1-2	TRBV28	11	few	CASSGDRRTYF	TGTGCCAGCAGCGGGGACAGGAGGACGTACTTC
TRBD2	TRBJ2-7	TRBV30	12	NA	CAWTRGTYEQYF	TGTGCCTGGACGCGGGGGACCTACGAGCAGTACTTC
TRBD2	TRBJ2-1	TRBV29-1	18	NA	CSVEGPSGRAPPRGEQFF	TGCAGCGTTGAAGGGCCTAGCGGGAGGGCCCCCCCCCGCGGTGAGCAGTTCTTC